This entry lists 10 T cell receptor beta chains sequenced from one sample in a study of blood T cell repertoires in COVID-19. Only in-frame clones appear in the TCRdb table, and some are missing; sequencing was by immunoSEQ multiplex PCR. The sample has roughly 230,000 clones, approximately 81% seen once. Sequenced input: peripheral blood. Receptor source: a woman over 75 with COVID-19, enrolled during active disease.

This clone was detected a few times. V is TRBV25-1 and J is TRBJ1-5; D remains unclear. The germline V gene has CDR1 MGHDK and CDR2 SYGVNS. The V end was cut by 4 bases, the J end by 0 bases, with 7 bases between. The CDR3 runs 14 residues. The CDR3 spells CASSAGFSNQPQHF. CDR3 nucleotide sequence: TGTGCCAGCAGTGCGGGATTTAGCAATCAGCCCCAGCATTTT.

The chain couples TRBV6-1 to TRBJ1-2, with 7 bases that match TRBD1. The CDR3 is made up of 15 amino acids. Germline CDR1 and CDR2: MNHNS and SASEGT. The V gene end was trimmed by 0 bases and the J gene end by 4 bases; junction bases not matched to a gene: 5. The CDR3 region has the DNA TGTGCCAGCAGTGAAGCGCATCCAGGGGGCTATGGCTACACCTTC. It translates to CASSEAHPGGYGYTF.

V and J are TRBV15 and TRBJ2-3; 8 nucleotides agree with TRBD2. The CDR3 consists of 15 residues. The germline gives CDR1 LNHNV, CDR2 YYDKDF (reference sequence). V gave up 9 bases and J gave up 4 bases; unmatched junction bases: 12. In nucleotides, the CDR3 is TGTGCCACGGCGGTCGGGAGCGGGGGTCCAGATACGCAGTATTTT. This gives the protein CATAVGSGGPDTQYF.

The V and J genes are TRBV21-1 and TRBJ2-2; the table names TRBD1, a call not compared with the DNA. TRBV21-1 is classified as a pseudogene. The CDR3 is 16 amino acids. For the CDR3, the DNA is TGTGCCAGCAGCAAAGCGGACAGGGGGAACACCGGGGAGCTGTTTTTT. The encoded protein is CASSKADRGNTGELFF.

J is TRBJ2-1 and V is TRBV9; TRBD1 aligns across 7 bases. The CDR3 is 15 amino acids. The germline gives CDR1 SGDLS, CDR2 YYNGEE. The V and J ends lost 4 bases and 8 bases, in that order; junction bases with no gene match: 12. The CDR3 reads CASSIWDSIWDEQFF. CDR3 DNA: TGTGCCAGCAGCATATGGGACAGTATATGGGATGAGCAGTTCTTC.

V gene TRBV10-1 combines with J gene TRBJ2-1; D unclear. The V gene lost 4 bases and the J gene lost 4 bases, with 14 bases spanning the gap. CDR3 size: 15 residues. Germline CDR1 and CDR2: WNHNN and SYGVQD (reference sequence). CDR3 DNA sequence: TGCGCCAGCAGTGCGAACAGAAGGCTTTACAATGAGCAGTTCTTC. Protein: CASSANRRLYNEQFF.

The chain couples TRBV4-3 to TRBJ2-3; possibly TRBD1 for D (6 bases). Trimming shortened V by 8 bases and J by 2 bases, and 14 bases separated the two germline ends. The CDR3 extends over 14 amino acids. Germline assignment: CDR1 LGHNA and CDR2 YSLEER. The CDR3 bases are TGCGCCAGCGGCGGCGACAGGTCCACAGATACGCAGTATTTT. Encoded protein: CASGGDRSTDTQYF.

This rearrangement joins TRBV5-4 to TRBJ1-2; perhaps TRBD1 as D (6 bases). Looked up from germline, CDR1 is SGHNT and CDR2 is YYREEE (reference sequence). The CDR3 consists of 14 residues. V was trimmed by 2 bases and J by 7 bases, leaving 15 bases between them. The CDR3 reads CASSFGGLDSGYTF. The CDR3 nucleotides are TGTGCCAGCAGCTTTGGGGGCCTCGATTCTGGCTACACCTTC.

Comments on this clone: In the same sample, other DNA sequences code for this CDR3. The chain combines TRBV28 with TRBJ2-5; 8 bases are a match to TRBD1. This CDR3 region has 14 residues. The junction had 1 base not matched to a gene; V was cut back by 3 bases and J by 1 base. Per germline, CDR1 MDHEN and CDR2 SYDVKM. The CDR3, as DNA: TGTGCCAGCAGTTTGGACAGGGTCCAAGAGACCCAGTACTTC. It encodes CASSLDRVQETQYF.

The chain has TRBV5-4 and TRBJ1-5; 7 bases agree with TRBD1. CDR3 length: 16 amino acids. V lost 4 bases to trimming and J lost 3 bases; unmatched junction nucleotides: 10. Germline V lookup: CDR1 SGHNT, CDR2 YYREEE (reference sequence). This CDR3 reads CASSVTVGGVNQPQHF. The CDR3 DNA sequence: TGTGCCAGCAGCGTGACCGTAGGGGGCGTCAATCAGCCCCAGCATTTT.